This T cell receptor beta chain was captured in a study of T cells in localized non-small cell lung cancer. The CDR3 has 14 residues. V was clipped by 4 bases and J by 3 bases, with 9 bases between them. CDR1 and CDR2 from the germline V gene are LNHDA and SQIVND (reference sequence). Comment on this clone: Its antigen is still unknown.

Some clones are missing from TCRdb's copy, which holds only in-frame ones; the method was immunoSEQ multiplex PCR. The sample yields 130,000 or so clones, 89% seen once. Broader study findings: Uninvolved adjacent lung showed higher T cell clonality than tumor. Heterogeneity within the tumor remains possible, as just one region underwent sequencing. Among the top 100 tumor clones, a median approximately 55 appeared in adjacent lung.

This sequence originates from a female donor aged 60 or older with stage I lung adenocarcinoma. The chain is built from TRBV19 and TRBJ2-2; D is undetermined. Sequencing used peripheral blood, obtained before any cancer treatment. CDR3 coding DNA: TGTGCCAGTAGTAGCGGATCCTACACCGGGGAGCTGTTTTTT. This sequence encodes CASSSGSYTGELFF. Supplemented by reference TRBV19 and TRBJ2-2, the full variable domain reads DGGITQSPKYLFRKEGQNVTLSCEQNLNHDAMYWYRQDPGQGLRLIYYSQIVNDFQKGDIAEGYSVSREKKESFPLTVTSAQKNPTAFYLCASSSGSYTGELFFGEGSRLTVL.